This T cell receptor beta chain was identified in a study of CD8 T cells in ankylosing spondylitis. The CDR3 has 11 amino acids. Germline values: CDR1 DFQATT, CDR2 SNEGSKA (reference sequence). Trimming took 7 bases from V and 1 from J, leaving 5 bases between them. It was by quantitative 5'-RACE with molecular barcodes that TCR beta libraries were made. TCRdb analysed the 5' RACE reads with MiXCR anew, one entry per CDR3 protein. The sample contains 390,000 or so distinct CDR3 sequences, approximately 20% of which appear only once. Study observations and caveats: Peripheral blood samples showed relatively rare disease-linked clones, and these clones were CD8+. Characteristic of ankylosing spondylitis blood, it appeared, was a TCR beta motif comprising eight highly homologous variants. Reportedly, disease-linked clones are significantly enriched in ankylosing spondylitis patients' matched synovial fluid.

This clonotype was observed a handful of times. Its antigen is not identified. This rearrangement joins TRBV20-1 to TRBJ2-1; D is unclear. This TCR came from a male donor with ankylosing spondylitis. Sequenced material: blood, either unsorted or a sorted T cell fraction (not recorded which). CDR3 sequence (DNA): TGCAGTGTTGCGTCCTACAATGAGCAGTTCTTC. This codes for CSVASYNEQFF.